This T cell receptor beta chain was sequenced in a study of T cells in Graves' hyperthyroidism and ophthalmopathy. Whole-study context: Blood was drawn when the patient was first diagnosed and still untreated.

From roughly 9.2 ml of fresh peripheral blood, PBMCs were isolated. The table lists this clonotype with a few counts. It was RNA transcripts that yielded the amplified TCR beta CDR3 regions. First-round RT-PCR of the TCR CDR3 relied on the HTBI primer set. Each CDR3 protein gets one entry after TCRdb re-called the multiplex PCR reads with MiXCR. The sample has around 190,000 distinct CDR3 sequences; about a sixth are singletons. With 3 bases removed from V and 2 bases from J, the gap between germline ends came to 4 bases. There are 13 residues in the CDR3. Specimen: blood. The sequence derives from a woman aged 45 to 65 with Graves' hyperthyroidism. The chain recombines TRBV12-3 or TRBV12-4 with TRBJ2-2; no firm D call. The CDR3 sequence is CASSFPNTGELFF. CDR3 DNA: TGTGCCAGCAGTTTCCCCAACACCGGGGAGCTGTTTTTT.